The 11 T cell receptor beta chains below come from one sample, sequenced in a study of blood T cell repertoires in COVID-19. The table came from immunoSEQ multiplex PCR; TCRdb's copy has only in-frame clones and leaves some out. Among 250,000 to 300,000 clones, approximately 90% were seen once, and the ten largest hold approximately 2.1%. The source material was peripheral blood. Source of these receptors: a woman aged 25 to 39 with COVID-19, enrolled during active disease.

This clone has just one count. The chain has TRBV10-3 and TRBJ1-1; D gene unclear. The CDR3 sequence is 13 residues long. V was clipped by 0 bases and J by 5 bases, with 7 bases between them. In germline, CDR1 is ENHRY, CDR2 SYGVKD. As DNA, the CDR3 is TGTGCCATCAGTGAGTCGGCGGGGACTGAAGCTTTCTTT. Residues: CAISESAGTEAFF.

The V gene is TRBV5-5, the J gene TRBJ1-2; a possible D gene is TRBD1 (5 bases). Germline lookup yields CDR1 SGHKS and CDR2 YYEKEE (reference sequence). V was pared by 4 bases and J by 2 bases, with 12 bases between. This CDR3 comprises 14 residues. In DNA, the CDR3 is TGTGCCAGCAGCAAACAACAGGAAAACTATGGCTACACCTTC. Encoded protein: CASSKQQENYGYTF.

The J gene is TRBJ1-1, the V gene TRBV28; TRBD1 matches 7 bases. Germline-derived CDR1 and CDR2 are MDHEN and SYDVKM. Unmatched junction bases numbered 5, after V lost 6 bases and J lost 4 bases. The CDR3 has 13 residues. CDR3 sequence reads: CASRVDRVTEAFF. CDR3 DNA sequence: TGTGCCAGCAGAGTTGACAGGGTCACTGAAGCTTTCTTT.

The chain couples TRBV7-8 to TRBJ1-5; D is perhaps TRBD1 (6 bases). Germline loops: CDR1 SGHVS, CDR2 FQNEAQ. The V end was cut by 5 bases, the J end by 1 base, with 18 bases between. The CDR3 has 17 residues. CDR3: CASSLIQGVGSNQPQHF. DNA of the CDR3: TGTGCCAGCAGCCTTATACAGGGCGTAGGAAGCAATCAGCCCCAGCATTTT.

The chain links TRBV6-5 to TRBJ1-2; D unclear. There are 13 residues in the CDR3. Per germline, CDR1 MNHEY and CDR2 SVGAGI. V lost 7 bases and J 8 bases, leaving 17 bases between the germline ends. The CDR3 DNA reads TGTGCCAGCAATTCGAGAAAGACTGGAGGCTACACCTTC. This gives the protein CASNSRKTGGYTF.

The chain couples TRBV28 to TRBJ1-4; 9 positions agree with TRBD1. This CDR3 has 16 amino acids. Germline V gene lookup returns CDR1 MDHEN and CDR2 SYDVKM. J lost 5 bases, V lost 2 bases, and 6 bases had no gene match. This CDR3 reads CASSLGTGPPNEKLFF. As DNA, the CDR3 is TGTGCCAGCAGTTTAGGGACAGGGCCTCCAAATGAAAAACTGTTTTTT. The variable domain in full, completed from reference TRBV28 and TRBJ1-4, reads DVKVTQSSRYLVKRTGEKVFLECVQDMDHENMFWYRQDPGLGLRLIYFSYDVKMKEKGDIPEGYSVSREKKERFSLILESASTNQTSMYLCASSLGTGPPNEKLFFGSGTQLSVL.

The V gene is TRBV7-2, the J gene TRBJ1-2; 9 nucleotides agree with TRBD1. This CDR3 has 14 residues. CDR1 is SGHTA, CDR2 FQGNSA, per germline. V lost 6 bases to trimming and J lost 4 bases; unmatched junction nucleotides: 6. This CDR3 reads CASRPQGAGYGYTF. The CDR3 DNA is TGTGCCAGCAGACCACAGGGGGCCGGCTATGGCTACACCTTC.

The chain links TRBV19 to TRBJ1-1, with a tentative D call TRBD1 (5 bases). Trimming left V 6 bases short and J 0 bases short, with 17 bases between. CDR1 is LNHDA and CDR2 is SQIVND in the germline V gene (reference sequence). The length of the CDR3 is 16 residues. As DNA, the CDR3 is TGTGCCAGTAGGATGGGCGGGGGAGGAGTGAACACTGAAGCTTTCTTT. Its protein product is CASRMGGGGVNTEAFF.

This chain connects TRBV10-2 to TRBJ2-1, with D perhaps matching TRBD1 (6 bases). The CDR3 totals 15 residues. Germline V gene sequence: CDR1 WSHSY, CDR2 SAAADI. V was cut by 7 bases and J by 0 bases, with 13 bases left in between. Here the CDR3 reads CASKGQTSSYNEQFF. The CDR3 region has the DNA TGCGCCAGCAAAGGACAGACAAGCTCCTACAATGAGCAGTTCTTC.

The CDR3 nucleotides are TGTGCCAGCAGCTGGGACCAGCGGGAGGGAACCTACGAGCAGTACTTC. Translated: CASSWDQREGTYEQYF. V and J are TRBV7-2 and TRBJ2-7; 10 bases align to TRBD2. V shed 4 bases and J 2 bases; nucleotides not matched to a gene: 8. Germline values: CDR1 SGHTA, CDR2 FQGNSA. This CDR3 is built from 16 residues.

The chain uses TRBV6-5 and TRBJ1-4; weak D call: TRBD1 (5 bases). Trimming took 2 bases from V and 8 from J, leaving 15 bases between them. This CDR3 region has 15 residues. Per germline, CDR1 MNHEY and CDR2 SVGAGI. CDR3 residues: CASSYAPGGGEKLFF. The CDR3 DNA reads TGTGCCAGCAGTTACGCGCCGGGGGGAGGCGAAAAACTGTTTTTT.